This T cell receptor (beta chain) was observed in a study of blood T cell repertoires in COVID-19. Study-wide context: PBMCs, B-cell-depleted T cells, or T cells were the source of the cDNA or gDNA that made up the material.

The CDR3 has 15 amino acids. Germline CDR1 and CDR2: LNHDA and SQIVND (reference sequence). Trimming removed 3 bases from V and 6 bases from J; junction bases left unmatched: 3. Profiled with immunoSEQ multiplex PCR; TCRdb holds only in-frame clones, not every one. The table shows fewer than 350,000 clones, with 81% occurring only once. V is TRBV19 and J is TRBJ1-6, with 9 bases aligning to TRBD1. The sequencing sample was made of peripheral blood. The origin of this receptor is a woman aged 55-69 years with active or convalescent COVID-19. CDR3 coding DNA: TGTGCCAGTAGTATCAGGACAGGGGTTAATTCACCCCTCCACTTT. It codes for CASSIRTGVNSPLHF.